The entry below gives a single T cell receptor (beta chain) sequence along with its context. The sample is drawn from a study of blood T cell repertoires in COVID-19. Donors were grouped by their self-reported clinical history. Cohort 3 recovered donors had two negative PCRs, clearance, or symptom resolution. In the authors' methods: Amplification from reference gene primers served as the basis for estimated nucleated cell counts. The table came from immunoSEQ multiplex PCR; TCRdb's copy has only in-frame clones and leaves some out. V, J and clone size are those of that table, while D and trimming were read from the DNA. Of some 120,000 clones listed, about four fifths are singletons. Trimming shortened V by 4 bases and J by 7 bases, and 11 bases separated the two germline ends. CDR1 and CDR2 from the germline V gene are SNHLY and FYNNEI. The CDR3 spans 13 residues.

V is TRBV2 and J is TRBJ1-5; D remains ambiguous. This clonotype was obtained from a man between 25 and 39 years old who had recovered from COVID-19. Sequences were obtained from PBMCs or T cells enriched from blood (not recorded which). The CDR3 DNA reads TGTGCCAGCAGTGTAGAACTCGGGCAGCCCCAGCATTTT. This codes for CASSVELGQPQHF. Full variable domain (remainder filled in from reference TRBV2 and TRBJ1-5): EPEVTQTPSHQVTQMGQEVILRCVPISNHLYFYWYRQILGQKVEFLVSFYNNEISEKSEIFDDQFSVERPDGSNFTLKIRSTKLEDSAMYFCASSVELGQPQHFGDGTRLSIL.